This T cell receptor (beta chain) was sequenced for a study of regulatory T cells in long-lasting Graves disease. Libraries of TCR beta came from iRepertoire HTBI primers plus Arm-PCR of CDR3 regions. TCRdb analysed the multiplex PCR reads with MiXCR anew, one entry per CDR3 protein. The profile shows a few hundred thousand distinct CDR3 sequences, roughly 15% of them singletons. This clonotype has ten or more counts. This CDR3 is 14 amino acids long. Deletions cut 0 bases from V and 8 bases from J, with 11 bases between. Germline-derived CDR1 and CDR2 are SGHAT and FQNNGV. Time point specified: newly diagnosed GD, antithyroid drugs for less than 3 months. Isolated PBMC RNA provided the starting material for the TCR library. These sequences were also reported in another study, on T cells in Graves' hyperthyroidism and ophthalmopathy.

The chain combines TRBV11-2 with TRBJ2-4; maybe TRBD1 (5 bases). The receptor was derived from a woman aged 45 to 65 with Graves disease. This specimen consisted of peripheral blood mononuclear cells (PBMCs), obtained at new diagnosis, from a patient treated with antithyroid drugs. The CDR3 coding sequence is TGTGCCAGCAGCTTAGACAGGGCGGTTTACATTCAGTACTTC. The encoded protein is CASSLDRAVYIQYF.